This TCR beta chain was obtained from a study of OX40 agonist ivuxolimab in advanced cancers. The overall study: Partial responses occurred in three patients (one hepatocellular carcinoma, two cutaneous melanoma).

General observations from the study: Dose levels from 0.1 to 3.0 mg/kg saw CD4+ and CD8+ blood T cells expand clonally by week 6.

TCRdb's copy holds only in-frame clones and misses some; the assay was immunoSEQ multiplex PCR. The data contain 77,000 or so clones, about 92% of them singletons. This clone has just one count. Its target is not known. The CDR3 sequence is 13 residues long. Trimming took 6 bases from V and 10 from J, leaving 13 bases between them. CDR1 is MNHEY, CDR2 SMNVEV, per germline (reference sequence). The source was CD4+ or CD8+ T cells sorted from blood, collected in a trial of the OX40 agonist ivuxolimab. This TCR derives from an adult with an advanced solid tumor such as melanoma, head and neck, liver or kidney cancer. The chain is built from TRBV27 and TRBJ1-6; possibly TRBD1 for D (6 bases). The CDR3 sequence is CASSLQGASPLHF. CDR3 bases: TGTGCCAGCAGCCTACAGGGAGCGTCACCCCTCCACTTT.